This T cell receptor beta chain was observed in a study of a mutant IDH1 vaccine in newly diagnosed glioma. Profiling relied on immunoSEQ multiplex PCR, and the TCRdb table lists in-frame clones only, not all of them. The table lists just over 60,000 clones, 80% to 85% of them singletons. Turning to this clone: The antigen is undetermined.

Described time point: week 47, end of study. A 20-mer mutant IDH1 peptide at 300 ug was injected subcutaneously with topical imiquimod. The CDR3 sequence is 14 residues long. CDR1 and CDR2 from the germline V gene are SGHAT and FQNNGV. V lost 5 bases and J lost 2; bases outside the gene matches: 3. Sequenced here: PBMCs, sampled from a glioma patient whose treatment included an IDH1 peptide vaccine. The source is a man aged 25 to 40 with glioma. The genes are TRBV11-2 and TRBJ2-3, with 8 bases matching TRBD2. CDR3 sequence: CASSVGLATDTQYF. CDR3 in DNA: TGTGCCAGCAGCGTAGGACTAGCCACAGATACGCAGTATTTT.